This T cell receptor (beta chain) was recorded in a study of blood T cell repertoires in COVID-19. Study-level background: Spain, Italy and the United States supplied samples that represented acute and convalescent COVID-19.

The CDR3 covers 15 residues. The germline V gene encodes CDR1 LGHNA and CDR2 YNFKEQ. Trimming left V 0 bases short and J 5 bases short, with 13 bases between. In terms of age and location, participants ranged from about 18 to 89 years and lived in approximately 24 US areas. Donors in Cohort 3 counted as recovered after two negative PCRs, clearance, or symptom resolution. Measured with immunoSEQ multiplex PCR; TCRdb has only the in-frame clones, and not every one. Of about 250,000 clones in the sample, 88% were seen once. The chain couples TRBV4-2 to TRBJ1-1; the D is unclear. The TCR originated in a woman aged 45 to 65 who had recovered from COVID-19. The sample consisted of PBMCs or T cells enriched from blood (not recorded which). The CDR3: CASSQELRAWTEAFF. CDR3 in DNA: TGTGCCAGCAGCCAAGAGTTACGTGCGTGGACTGAAGCTTTCTTT.